The sample holds many counts of the clone carrying this T cell receptor beta chain. The CDR3 contains 14 residues. Germline V gives CDR1 MNHEY, CDR2 SVGAGI. V was clipped by 6 bases and J by 4 bases; unmatched bases: 6. TCRbeta library preparation incorporated unique molecular identifiers. One entry per CDR3 protein results from TCRdb running MiXCR on the PCR reads. The sample lists fewer than 250,000 distinct CDR3 sequences; less than 9% were seen once. The data belong to a study of T-cell reconstitution after alpha-beta-depleted transplantation in children. The specimen was PBMCs, mostly from graft donor cells, collected 180 days after TCRalphabeta/CD19-depleted stem cell transplant. The TCR sequence derives from a male patient between 10 and 17 years old who had a stem cell transplant for acute lymphoblastic leukemia, so the T cells may come from the graft donor. This chain joins TRBV6-5 and TRBJ1-2, with TRBD1 matching over 9 bases. CDR3 region: CASRFGTGLYGYTF. CDR3 coding DNA: TGTGCCAGCAGGTTCGGGACAGGGCTCTATGGCTACACCTTC.